Listed below are T cell receptor beta chains from one sample, sequenced in a study of T cell responses to AZD1222 COVID-19 vaccine. Sequencing used immunoSEQ multiplex PCR; TCRdb keeps in-frame clones, though not all of them. The table shows about 100,000 clones, with 85% to 90% occurring only once. This sample comprised peripheral blood, obtained on day 0 of AZD1222 vaccination. Every receptor here comes from an adult in good health. Both conserved end residues are part of each CDR3. A D gene is named only where the DNA matches it firmly. A row's size may be missing; if present it is once, few, many or a size class.

J gene: TRBJ1-5; clone size: .; D gene: .; V gene: TRBV9; CDR3 protein: CASSVETGQPQHF; CDR3 DNA: TGTGCCAGCAGCGTAGAGACCGGGCAGCCCCAGCATTTT
J gene: TRBJ1-1; clone size: .; D gene: .; V gene: TRBV21-1; CDR3 protein: CASSKAWGGRTFMNTEAFF; CDR3 DNA: TGTGCCAGCAGCAAAGCATGGGGGGGGCGGACCTTTATGAACACTGAAGCTTTCTTT
J gene: TRBJ2-4; clone size: .; D gene: TRBD2; V gene: TRBV11-2; CDR3 protein: CASSSDVSTGGDIQYF; CDR3 DNA: TGTGCCAGCAGCTCAGATGTCTCCACGGGGGGGGACATTCAGTACTTC
J gene: TRBJ1-1; clone size: .; D gene: .; V gene: TRBV19; CDR3 protein: CASRRGNTEAFF; CDR3 DNA: TGTGCCAGTCGTCGAGGGAACACTGAAGCTTTCTTT
J gene: TRBJ1-3; clone size: .; D gene: .; V gene: TRBV6-5; CDR3 protein: CASSYSYTGTGNTIYF; CDR3 DNA: TGTGCCAGCAGTTACTCTTACACAGGAACTGGAAACACCATATATTTT
J gene: TRBJ2-6; clone size: .; D gene: .; V gene: TRBV19; CDR3 protein: CASSMISGANVLTF; CDR3 DNA: TGTGCCAGTAGTATGATCTCTGGGGCCAACGTCCTGACTTTC
J gene: TRBJ2-7; clone size: .; D gene: TRBD2; V gene: TRBV6-2/TRBV6-3; CDR3 protein: CASTPGGTRNEQYF; CDR3 DNA: TGTGCCAGCACCCCGGGGGGGACTAGGAACGAGCAGTACTTC
J gene: TRBJ1-4; clone size: .; D gene: TRBD1; V gene: TRBV5-1; CDR3 protein: CASTWRGGQGATNEKLFF; CDR3 DNA: TGCGCCAGCACCTGGAGAGGGGGGCAGGGGGCAACTAATGAAAAACTGTTTTTT
J gene: TRBJ2-2; clone size: .; D gene: TRBD2; V gene: TRBV9; CDR3 protein: CASTSFRGGNAGELFF; CDR3 DNA: TGTGCCAGCACCTCCTTTCGGGGGGGGAACGCCGGGGAGCTGTTTTTT
J gene: TRBJ2-7; clone size: .; D gene: TRBD1; V gene: TRBV3-1/TRBV3-2; CDR3 protein: CASSQPLSTGTNYEQYF; CDR3 DNA: TGTGCCAGCAGCCAACCCTTATCGACAGGGACCAACTACGAGCAGTACTTC
J gene: TRBJ2-5; clone size: once; D gene: TRBD2; V gene: TRBV28; CDR3 protein: CASSFSGTSGTLYQETQYF; CDR3 DNA: TGTGCCAGCAGTTTCTCCGGGACTAGCGGGACCCTGTACCAAGAGACCCAGTACTTC
J gene: TRBJ2-2; clone size: .; D gene: .; V gene: TRBV7-9; CDR3 protein: CASSLARDTTGELFF; CDR3 DNA: TGTGCCAGCAGCTTAGCCCGGGATACCACCGGGGAGCTGTTTTTT
J gene: TRBJ2-3; clone size: .; D gene: TRBD2; V gene: TRBV28; CDR3 protein: CASTPRDYNTDTQYF; CDR3 DNA: TGTGCCAGCACCCCCCGGGACTACAACACAGATACGCAGTATTTT
J gene: TRBJ2-6; clone size: .; D gene: .; V gene: TRBV4-2; CDR3 protein: CASSQGQSETNVLTF; CDR3 DNA: TGTGCCAGCAGCCAAGGACAGTCGGAAACCAACGTCCTGACTTTC
J gene: TRBJ2-1; clone size: .; D gene: TRBD2; V gene: TRBV5-1; CDR3 protein: CASGRDYYNEQFF; CDR3 DNA: TGCGCCAGCGGCCGGGACTACTACAATGAGCAGTTCTTC
J gene: TRBJ2-7; clone size: .; D gene: TRBD1; V gene: TRBV7-6; CDR3 protein: CASSEGQGSYEQYF; CDR3 DNA: TGTGCCAGCAGCGAAGGACAGGGGTCCTACGAGCAGTACTTC
J gene: TRBJ2-7; clone size: .; D gene: .; V gene: TRBV7-6; CDR3 protein: CASSLGGQTYEQYF; CDR3 DNA: TGTGCCAGCAGCTTAGGGGGGCAGACCTACGAGCAGTACTTC
J gene: TRBJ1-6; clone size: .; D gene: .; V gene: TRBV6-1; CDR3 protein: CASSERTDYNSPLHF; CDR3 DNA: TGTGCCAGCAGTGAACGGACCGATTATAATTCACCCCTCCACTTT
J gene: TRBJ2-7; clone size: .; D gene: .; V gene: TRBV7-8; CDR3 protein: CASSQGGRTVSYEQYF; CDR3 DNA: TGTGCCAGCAGCCAGGGGGGCCGCACGGTGTCCTACGAGCAGTACTTC
J gene: TRBJ1-3; clone size: once; D gene: .; V gene: TRBV11-3; CDR3 protein: CASSLDAGYSGNTIYF; CDR3 DNA: TGTGCCAGCAGCTTAGACGCCGGATACTCTGGAAACACCATATATTTT
J gene: TRBJ1-4; clone size: .; D gene: TRBD1; V gene: TRBV7-9; CDR3 protein: CASSPRDSRNEKLFF; CDR3 DNA: TGTGCCAGCAGCCCTAGGGACAGTCGTAATGAAAAACTGTTTTTT
J gene: TRBJ2-1; clone size: .; D gene: TRBD1; V gene: TRBV6-6; CDR3 protein: CASSPPDRGRYPKATEVAYNEQFF; CDR3 DNA: TGTGCCAGCAGTCCTCCCGACAGGGGGCGCTACCCTAAAGCTACGGAAGTGGCATACAATGAGCAGTTCTTC
J gene: TRBJ1-2; clone size: once; D gene: .; V gene: TRBV7-2; CDR3 protein: CASSTQITGFYGYTF; CDR3 DNA: TGTGCCAGCAGTACTCAGATCACGGGGTTCTATGGCTACACCTTC
J gene: TRBJ1-4; clone size: .; D gene: .; V gene: TRBV10-1; CDR3 protein: CASGGWVDEKLFF; CDR3 DNA: TGCGCCAGCGGGGGGTGGGTAGATGAAAAACTGTTTTTT
J gene: TRBJ1-1; clone size: once; D gene: .; V gene: TRBV6-2/TRBV6-3; CDR3 protein: CASSTFGEDTEAFF; CDR3 DNA: TGTGCCAGCAGTACTTTTGGCGAGGACACTGAAGCTTTCTTT
J gene: TRBJ2-7; clone size: .; D gene: .; V gene: TRBV29-1; CDR3 protein: CSARGLAGKAYEQYF; CDR3 DNA: TGCAGCGCCCGGGGTTTGGCAGGGAAAGCCTACGAGCAGTACTTC
J gene: TRBJ2-2; clone size: .; D gene: .; V gene: TRBV2; CDR3 protein: CASRVEGVGTGELFF; CDR3 DNA: TGTGCCAGCAGGGTCGAGGGAGTAGGGACCGGGGAGCTGTTTTTT
J gene: TRBJ1-4; clone size: .; D gene: TRBD1; V gene: TRBV6-4; CDR3 protein: CASSRDRNEKLFF; CDR3 DNA: TGTGCCAGCAGCCGGGACAGGAATGAAAAACTGTTTTTT
J gene: TRBJ2-2; clone size: .; D gene: .; V gene: TRBV12-5; CDR3 protein: CASGLVARNTGELFF; CDR3 DNA: TGTGCTAGTGGTTTGGTAGCCCGTAACACCGGGGAGCTGTTTTTT
J gene: TRBJ2-2; clone size: few; D gene: TRBD1; V gene: TRBV19; CDR3 protein: CASTRDRVATGELFF; CDR3 DNA: TGTGCCAGTACCCGGGACAGGGTGGCCACCGGGGAGCTGTTTTTT
J gene: TRBJ2-7; clone size: .; D gene: TRBD2; V gene: TRBV6-2/TRBV6-3; CDR3 protein: CASSYWREGREQYF; CDR3 DNA: TGTGCCAGCAGTTACTGGCGGGAGGGCCGCGAGCAGTACTTC
J gene: TRBJ2-4; clone size: .; D gene: .; V gene: TRBV5-1; CDR3 protein: CASSFLGAAAKNIQYF; CDR3 DNA: TGCGCCAGCAGCTTTTTGGGGGCGGCAGCCAAAAACATTCAGTACTTC
J gene: TRBJ2-5; clone size: .; D gene: .; V gene: TRBV27; CDR3 protein: CASSGGWGAQETQYF; CDR3 DNA: TGTGCCAGCAGTGGAGGGTGGGGGGCACAAGAGACCCAGTACTTC
J gene: TRBJ1-5; clone size: .; D gene: .; V gene: TRBV7-6; CDR3 protein: CASSPGQGNSNQPQHF; CDR3 DNA: TGTGCCAGCAGCCCTGGGCAGGGGAATAGCAATCAGCCCCAGCATTTT
J gene: TRBJ2-7; clone size: .; D gene: .; V gene: TRBV25-1; CDR3 protein: CASQTGGGYEQYF; CDR3 DNA: TGTGCCAGCCAAACGGGGGGCGGCTACGAGCAGTACTTC
J gene: TRBJ2-2; clone size: once; D gene: TRBD2; V gene: TRBV5-4; CDR3 protein: CASRPGLAGGDTGELFF; CDR3 DNA: TGTGCCAGCAGACCAGGACTAGCGGGGGGCGACACCGGGGAGCTGTTTTTT
J gene: TRBJ2-6; clone size: .; D gene: TRBD1; V gene: TRBV6-1; CDR3 protein: CASSAGTGSSGANVLTF; CDR3 DNA: TGTGCCAGCAGTGCCGGGACAGGCAGCTCTGGGGCCAACGTCCTGACTTTC